These 3 T cell receptor beta chains originate from one sample sequenced in a study of shared clonotypes between healthy human individuals. Naive CD8 cells were CD45RO-negative, positively selected for CCR7, excluding terminally differentiated effector memory CD45RA+ cells. Profiling relied on immunoSEQ multiplex PCR, and the TCRdb table lists in-frame clones only, not all of them. The sample yields more than 2 million clones, around 96% seen once. The sequencing sample was made of naive CD8+ T cells sorted from blood. Every receptor here comes from a man between 18 and 35 years old in good health.

The chain is built from TRBV11-2 and TRBJ2-5; D may be TRBD1 or TRBD2 (6 bases each). Germline V CDR1 and CDR2: SGHAT, FQNNGV. The length of the CDR3 is 16 residues. V lost 2 bases and J 5 bases, leaving 18 bases between the germline ends. The CDR3 sequence is CASSLRSRGSGETQYF. CDR3 DNA: TGTGCCAGCAGCTTACGGAGCAGGGGCAGCGGGGAGACCCAGTACTTC.

V gene TRBV4-2 combines with J gene TRBJ2-1, with 10 bases matching TRBD2. This CDR3 region has 16 residues. The V segment lost 1 base and the J segment 2 bases; nucleotides outside the gene matches: 2. Germline V lookup: CDR1 LGHNA, CDR2 YNFKEQ. CDR3 sequence: CASSQGLAGAYNEQFF. In DNA, the CDR3 is TGTGCCAGCAGCCAAGGGCTAGCGGGGGCCTACAATGAGCAGTTCTTC.

The chain recombines TRBV6-1 with TRBJ1-2; D gene ambiguous. The ends were cut back, 2 bases at V and 4 bases at J, with 8 bases in the middle. Germline CDR1 MNHNS, CDR2 SASEGT. CDR3 size: 13 residues. For the CDR3, the DNA is TGTGCCAGCAGTGAAAGGCCAGCCTATGGCTACACCTTC. Protein product: CASSERPAYGYTF.